This TCR beta chain was obtained from a study of neurological immune-mediated disorders. Germline V gene data show CDR1 as LGHDT and CDR2 as YNNKEL (reference sequence). Trimming removed 1 base at V and 0 bases at J, with 19 bases between. The CDR3 extends over 19 amino acids. Libraries used 2 million unsorted PBMCs kept frozen in RNAlater. Each CDR3 protein gets one entry after TCRdb re-called the 5' RACE reads with MiXCR. The sample includes approximately 77,000 distinct CDR3 sequences, about 9.7% seen only once; the top ten take around 1.7%. This clonotype was recorded at least ten times. The sequenced sample consisted of PBMCs. This receptor was obtained from a man aged 50 to 59 in good health. The V gene is TRBV3-1, the J gene TRBJ1-3; a possible D gene is TRBD1 (5 bases). The CDR3, as DNA: TGTGCCAGCAGCCAAGTAGGTTTGAGGGGCCCTAACTCTGGAAACACCATATATTTT. As protein: CASSQVGLRGPNSGNTIYF.